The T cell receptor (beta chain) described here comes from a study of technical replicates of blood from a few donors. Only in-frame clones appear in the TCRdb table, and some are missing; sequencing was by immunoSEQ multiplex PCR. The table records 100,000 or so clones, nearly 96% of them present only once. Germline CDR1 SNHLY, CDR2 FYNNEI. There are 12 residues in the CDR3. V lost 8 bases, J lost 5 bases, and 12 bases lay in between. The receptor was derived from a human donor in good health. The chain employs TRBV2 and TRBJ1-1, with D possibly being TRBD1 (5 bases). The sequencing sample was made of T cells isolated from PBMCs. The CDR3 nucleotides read TGTGCCAGCGACCTCAGGGTTACTGAAGCTTTCTTT. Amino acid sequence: CASDLRVTEAFF.